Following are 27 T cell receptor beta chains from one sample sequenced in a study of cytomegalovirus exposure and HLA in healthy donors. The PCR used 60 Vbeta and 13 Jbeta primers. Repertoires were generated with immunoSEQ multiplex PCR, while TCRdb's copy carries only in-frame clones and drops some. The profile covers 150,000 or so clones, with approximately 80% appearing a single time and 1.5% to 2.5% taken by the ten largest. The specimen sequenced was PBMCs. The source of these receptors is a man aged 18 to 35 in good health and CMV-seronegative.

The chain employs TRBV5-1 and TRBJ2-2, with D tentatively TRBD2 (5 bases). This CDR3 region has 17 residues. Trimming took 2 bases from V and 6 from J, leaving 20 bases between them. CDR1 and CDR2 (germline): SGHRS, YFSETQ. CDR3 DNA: TGCGCCAGCAGCTTAAACGAGCGGCTCCGTCGGCCCGGGGAGCTGTTTTTT. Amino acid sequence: CASSLNERLRRPGELFF.

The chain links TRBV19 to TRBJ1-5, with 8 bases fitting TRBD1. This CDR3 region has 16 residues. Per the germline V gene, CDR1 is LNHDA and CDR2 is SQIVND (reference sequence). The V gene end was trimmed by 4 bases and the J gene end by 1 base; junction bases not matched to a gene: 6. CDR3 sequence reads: CASSTRGPISNQPQHF. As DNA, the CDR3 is TGTGCCAGTAGTACCAGGGGGCCCATCAGCAATCAGCCCCAGCATTTT.

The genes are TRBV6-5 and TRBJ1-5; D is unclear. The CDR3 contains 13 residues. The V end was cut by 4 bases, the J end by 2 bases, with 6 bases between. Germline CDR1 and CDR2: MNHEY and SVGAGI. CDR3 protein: CASSSQGNQPQHF. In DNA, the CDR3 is TGTGCCAGCAGTTCGCAGGGCAATCAGCCCCAGCATTTT.

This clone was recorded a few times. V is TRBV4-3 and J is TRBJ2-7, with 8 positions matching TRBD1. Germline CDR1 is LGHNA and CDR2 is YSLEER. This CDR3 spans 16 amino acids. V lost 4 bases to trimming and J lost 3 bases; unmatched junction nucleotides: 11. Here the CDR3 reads CASSPGATGEVYEQYF. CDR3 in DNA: TGCGCCAGCAGCCCGGGCGCGACAGGGGAAGTCTACGAGCAGTACTTC.

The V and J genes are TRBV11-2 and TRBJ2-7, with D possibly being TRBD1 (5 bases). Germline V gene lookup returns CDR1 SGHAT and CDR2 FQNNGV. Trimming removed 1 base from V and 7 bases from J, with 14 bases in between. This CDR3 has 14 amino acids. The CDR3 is CASSLAGILYEQYF. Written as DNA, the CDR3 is TGTGCCAGCAGCTTAGCAGGGATTTTGTATGAGCAGTACTTC. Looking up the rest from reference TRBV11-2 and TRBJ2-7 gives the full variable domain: EAGVAQSPRYKIIEKRQSVAFWCNPISGHATLYWYQQILGQGPKLLIQFQNNGVVDDSQLPKDRFSAERLKGVDSTLKIQPAKLEDSAVYLCASSLAGILYEQYFGPGTRLTVT.

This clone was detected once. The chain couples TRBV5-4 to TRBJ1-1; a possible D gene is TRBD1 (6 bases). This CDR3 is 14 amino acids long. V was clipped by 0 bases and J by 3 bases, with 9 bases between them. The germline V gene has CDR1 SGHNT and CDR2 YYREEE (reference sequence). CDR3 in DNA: TGTGCCAGCAGCTTGGCACAGGGTTACACTGAAGCTTTCTTT. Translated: CASSLAQGYTEAFF.

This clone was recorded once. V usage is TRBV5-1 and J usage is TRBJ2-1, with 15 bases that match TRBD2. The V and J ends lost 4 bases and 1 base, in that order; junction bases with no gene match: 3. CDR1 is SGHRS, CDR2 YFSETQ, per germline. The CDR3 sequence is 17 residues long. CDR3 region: CASSGGLAGGSYNEQFF. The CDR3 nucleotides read TGCGCCAGCAGCGGCGGACTAGCGGGGGGGTCCTACAATGAGCAGTTCTTC.

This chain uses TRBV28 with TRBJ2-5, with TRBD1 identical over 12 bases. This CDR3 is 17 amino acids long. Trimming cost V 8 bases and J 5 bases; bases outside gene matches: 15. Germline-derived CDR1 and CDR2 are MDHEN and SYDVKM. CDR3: CASRPRDRGLGEETQYF. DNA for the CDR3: TGTGCCAGCCGCCCTCGGGACAGGGGGCTGGGGGAGGAGACCCAGTACTTC.

The CDR3 region is CASSEEIESGYTF. The CDR3 coding sequence is TGTGCCAGCAGTGAGGAGATAGAGAGTGGCTACACCTTC. V and J are TRBV2 and TRBJ1-2; D is unclear. V dropped 3 bases and J dropped 7 bases, with 12 bases sitting between them. The germline gives CDR1 SNHLY, CDR2 FYNNEI. The CDR3 contains 13 residues.

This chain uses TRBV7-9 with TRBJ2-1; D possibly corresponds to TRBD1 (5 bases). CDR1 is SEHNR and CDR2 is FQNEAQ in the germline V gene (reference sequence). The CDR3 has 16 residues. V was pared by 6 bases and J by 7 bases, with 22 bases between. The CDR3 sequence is CASSKELGRQLNEQFF. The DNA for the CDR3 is TGTGCCAGCAGTAAGGAGCTCGGGCGACAGTTGAATGAGCAGTTCTTC.

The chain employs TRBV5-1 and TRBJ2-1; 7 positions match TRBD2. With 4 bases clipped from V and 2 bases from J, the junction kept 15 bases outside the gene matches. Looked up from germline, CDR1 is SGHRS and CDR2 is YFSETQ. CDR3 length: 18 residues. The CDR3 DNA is TGCGCCAGCAGCGAGTGGGGACTACCACCCCAAACCTACAATGAGCAGTTCTTC. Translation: CASSEWGLPPQTYNEQFF.

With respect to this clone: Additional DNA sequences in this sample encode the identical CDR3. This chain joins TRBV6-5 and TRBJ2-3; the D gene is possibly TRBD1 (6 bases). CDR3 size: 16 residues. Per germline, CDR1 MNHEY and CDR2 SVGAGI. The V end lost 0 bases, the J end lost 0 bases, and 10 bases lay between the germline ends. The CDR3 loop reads CASSYSTGGSTDTQYF. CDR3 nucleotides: TGTGCCAGCAGTTACTCGACAGGTGGGAGCACAGATACGCAGTATTTT.

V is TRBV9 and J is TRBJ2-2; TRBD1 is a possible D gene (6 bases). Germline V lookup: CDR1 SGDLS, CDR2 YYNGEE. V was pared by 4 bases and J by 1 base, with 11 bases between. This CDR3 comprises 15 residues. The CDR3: CASSPRGGNTGELFF. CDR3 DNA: TGTGCCAGCAGCCCCCGAGGGGGGAACACCGGGGAGCTGTTTTTT.

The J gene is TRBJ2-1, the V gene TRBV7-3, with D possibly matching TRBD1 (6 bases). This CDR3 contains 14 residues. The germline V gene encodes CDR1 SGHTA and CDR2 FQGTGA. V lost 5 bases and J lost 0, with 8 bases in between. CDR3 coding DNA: TGTGCCAGCAGCCCAGGGGCCTCCTACAATGAGCAGTTCTTC. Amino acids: CASSPGASYNEQFF.

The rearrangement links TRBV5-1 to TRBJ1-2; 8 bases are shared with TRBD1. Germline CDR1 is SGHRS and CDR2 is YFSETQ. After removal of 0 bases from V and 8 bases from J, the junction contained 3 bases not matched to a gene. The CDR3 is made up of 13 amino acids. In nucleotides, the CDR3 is TGCGCCAGCAGCTTGGCTCAGGGGGCAGGCTACACCTTC. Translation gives CASSLAQGAGYTF.

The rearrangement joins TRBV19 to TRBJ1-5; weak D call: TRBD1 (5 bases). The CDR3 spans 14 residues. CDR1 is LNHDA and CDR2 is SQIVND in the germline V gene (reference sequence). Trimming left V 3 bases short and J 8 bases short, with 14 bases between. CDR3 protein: CASSIWQGSEPQHF. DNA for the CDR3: TGTGCCAGTAGTATCTGGCAGGGAAGTGAGCCCCAGCATTTT. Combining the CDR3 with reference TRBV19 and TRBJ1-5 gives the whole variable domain DGGITQSPKYLFRKEGQNVTLSCEQNLNHDAMYWYRQDPGQGLRLIYYSQIVNDFQKGDIAEGYSVSREKKESFPLTVTSAQKNPTAFYLCASSIWQGSEPQHFGDGTRLSIL.

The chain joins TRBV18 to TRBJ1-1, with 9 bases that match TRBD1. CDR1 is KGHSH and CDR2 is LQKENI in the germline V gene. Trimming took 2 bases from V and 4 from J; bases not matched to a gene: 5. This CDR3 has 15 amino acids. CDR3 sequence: CASSPNRGRFTEAFF. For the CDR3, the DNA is TGTGCCAGCTCACCAAACAGGGGGCGCTTCACTGAAGCTTTCTTT.

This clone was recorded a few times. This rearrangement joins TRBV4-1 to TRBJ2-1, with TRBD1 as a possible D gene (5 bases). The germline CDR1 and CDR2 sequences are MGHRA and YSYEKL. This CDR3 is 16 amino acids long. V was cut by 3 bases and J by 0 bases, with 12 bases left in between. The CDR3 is CASSQESGFSYNEQFF. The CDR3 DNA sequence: TGCGCCAGCAGCCAGGAGTCAGGGTTCTCCTACAATGAGCAGTTCTTC.

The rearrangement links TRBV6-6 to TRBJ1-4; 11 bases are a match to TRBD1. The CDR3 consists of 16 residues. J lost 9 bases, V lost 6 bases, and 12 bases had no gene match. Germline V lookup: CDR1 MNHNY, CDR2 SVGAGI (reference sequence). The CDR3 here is CASSTGQGAVSQKLFF. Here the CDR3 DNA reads TGTGCCAGCAGCACCGGACAGGGGGCGGTGTCGCAAAAACTGTTTTTT.

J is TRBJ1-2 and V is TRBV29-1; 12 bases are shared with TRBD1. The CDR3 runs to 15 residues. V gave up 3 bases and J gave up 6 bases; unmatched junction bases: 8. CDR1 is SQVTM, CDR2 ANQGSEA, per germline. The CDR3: CSVDLRGQGANGYTF. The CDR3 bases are TGCAGCGTTGACCTACGGGGACAGGGGGCAAATGGCTACACCTTC.

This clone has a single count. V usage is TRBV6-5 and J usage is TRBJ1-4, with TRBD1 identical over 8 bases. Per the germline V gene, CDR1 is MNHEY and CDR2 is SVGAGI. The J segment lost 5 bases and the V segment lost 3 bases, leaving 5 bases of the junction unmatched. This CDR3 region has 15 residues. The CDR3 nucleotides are TGTGCCAGCAGTTATGGGGACAGGCCCAATGAAAAACTGTTTTTT. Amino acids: CASSYGDRPNEKLFF.

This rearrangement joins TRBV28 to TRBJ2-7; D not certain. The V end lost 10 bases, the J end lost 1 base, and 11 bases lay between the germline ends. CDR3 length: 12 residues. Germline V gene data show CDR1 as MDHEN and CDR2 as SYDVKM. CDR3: CATLIGSYEQYF. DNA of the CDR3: TGTGCCACCCTTATCGGGTCCTACGAGCAGTACTTC.

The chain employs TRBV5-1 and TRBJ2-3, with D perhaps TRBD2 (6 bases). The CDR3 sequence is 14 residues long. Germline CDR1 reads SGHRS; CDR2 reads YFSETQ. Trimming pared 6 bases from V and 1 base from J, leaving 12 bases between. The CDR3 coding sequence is TGCGCCAGCAAACCCCCGGGGGGCACAGATACGCAGTATTTT. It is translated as CASKPPGGTDTQYF.

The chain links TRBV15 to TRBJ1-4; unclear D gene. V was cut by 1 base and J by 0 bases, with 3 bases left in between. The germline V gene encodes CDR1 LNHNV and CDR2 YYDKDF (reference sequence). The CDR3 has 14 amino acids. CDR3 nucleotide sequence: TGTGCCACCAGCAGAGCTGCAACTAATGAAAAACTGTTTTTT. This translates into CATSRAATNEKLFF.

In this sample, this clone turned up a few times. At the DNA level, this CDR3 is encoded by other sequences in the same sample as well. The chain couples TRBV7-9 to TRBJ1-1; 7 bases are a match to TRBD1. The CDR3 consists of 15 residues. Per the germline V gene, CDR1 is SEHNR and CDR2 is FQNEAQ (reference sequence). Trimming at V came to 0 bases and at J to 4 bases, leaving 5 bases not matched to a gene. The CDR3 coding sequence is TGTGCCAGCAGCTTAGCGCAGGGGGGTGGCACTGAAGCTTTCTTT. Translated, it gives CASSLAQGGGTEAFF.

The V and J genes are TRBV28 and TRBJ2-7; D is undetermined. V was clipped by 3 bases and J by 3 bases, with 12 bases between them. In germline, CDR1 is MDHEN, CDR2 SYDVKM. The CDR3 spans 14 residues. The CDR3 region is CASSFGQVYYEQYF. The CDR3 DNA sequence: TGTGCCAGCAGTTTTGGGCAGGTGTACTACGAGCAGTACTTC.

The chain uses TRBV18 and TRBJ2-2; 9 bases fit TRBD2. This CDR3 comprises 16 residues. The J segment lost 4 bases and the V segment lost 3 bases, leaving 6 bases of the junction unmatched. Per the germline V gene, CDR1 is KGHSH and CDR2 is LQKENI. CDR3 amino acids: CASSPMASGITGELFF. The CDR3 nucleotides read TGTGCCAGCTCACCCATGGCTAGCGGGATCACCGGGGAGCTGTTTTTT.